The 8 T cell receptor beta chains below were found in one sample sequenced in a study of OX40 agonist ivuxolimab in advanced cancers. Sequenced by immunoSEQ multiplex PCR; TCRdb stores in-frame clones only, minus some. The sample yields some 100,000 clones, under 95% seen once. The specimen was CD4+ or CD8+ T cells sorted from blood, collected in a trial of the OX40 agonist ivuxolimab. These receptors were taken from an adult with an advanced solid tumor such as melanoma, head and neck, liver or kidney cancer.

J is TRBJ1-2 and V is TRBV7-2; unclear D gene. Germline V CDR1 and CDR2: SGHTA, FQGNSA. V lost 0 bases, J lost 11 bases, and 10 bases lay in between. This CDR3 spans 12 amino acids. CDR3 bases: TGTGCCAGCAGCTTAGCGCTGGCCGATTACACCTTC. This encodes CASSLALADYTF.

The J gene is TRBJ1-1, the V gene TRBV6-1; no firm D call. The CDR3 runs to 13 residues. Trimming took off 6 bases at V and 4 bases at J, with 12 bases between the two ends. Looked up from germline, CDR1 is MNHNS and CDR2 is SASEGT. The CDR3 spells CASRGREVTEAFF. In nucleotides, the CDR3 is TGTGCCAGCAGGGGAAGGGAAGTCACTGAAGCTTTCTTT.

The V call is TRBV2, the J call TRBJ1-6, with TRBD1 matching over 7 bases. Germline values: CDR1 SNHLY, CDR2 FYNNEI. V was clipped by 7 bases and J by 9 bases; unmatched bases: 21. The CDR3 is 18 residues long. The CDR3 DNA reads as TGTGCCAGCAACGAAAGGCGGGCACAGGGGTATGGTGGTTCACCCCTCCACTTT. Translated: CASNERRAQGYGGSPLHF.

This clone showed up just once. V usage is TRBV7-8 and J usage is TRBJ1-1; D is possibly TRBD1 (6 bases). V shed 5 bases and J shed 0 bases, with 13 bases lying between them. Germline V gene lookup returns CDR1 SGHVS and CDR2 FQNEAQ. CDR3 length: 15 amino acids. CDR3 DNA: TGTGCCAGCAGCCTCGACAGGCTCATGAACACTGAAGCTTTCTTT. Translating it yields CASSLDRLMNTEAFF.

CDR3 in DNA: TGTGCCAGCAGCACCGGGACTAGCGTCACTGAGCAGTTCTTC. This encodes CASSTGTSVTEQFF. V usage is TRBV9 and J usage is TRBJ2-1; 10 bases fit TRBD2. From germline, CDR1 is SGDLS and CDR2 YYNGEE. V lost 4 bases, J lost 9 bases, and 7 bases stayed unmatched. The CDR3 spans 14 residues.

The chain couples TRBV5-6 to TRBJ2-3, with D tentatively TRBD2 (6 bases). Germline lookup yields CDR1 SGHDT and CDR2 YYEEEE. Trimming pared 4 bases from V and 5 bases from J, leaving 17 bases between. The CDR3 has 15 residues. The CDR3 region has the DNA TGTGCCAGCAGCCTGGGACTCGTGATAGGAGATACGCAGTATTTT. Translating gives CASSLGLVIGDTQYF.

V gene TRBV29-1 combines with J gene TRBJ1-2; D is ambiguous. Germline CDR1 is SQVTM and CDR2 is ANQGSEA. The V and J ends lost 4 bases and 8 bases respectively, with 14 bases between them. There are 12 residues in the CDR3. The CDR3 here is CSVVTTGGGYTF. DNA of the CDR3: TGCAGCGTTGTTACCACGGGTGGAGGCTACACCTTC.

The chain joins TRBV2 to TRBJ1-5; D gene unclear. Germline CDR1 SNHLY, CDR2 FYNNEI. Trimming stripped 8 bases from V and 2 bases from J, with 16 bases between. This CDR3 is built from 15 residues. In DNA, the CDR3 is TGTGCCAGCTCTAACAGCCCGAGGGGCAATCAGCCCCAGCATTTT. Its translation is CASSNSPRGNQPQHF. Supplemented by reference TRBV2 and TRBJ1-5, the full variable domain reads EPEVTQTPSHQVTQMGQEVILRCVPISNHLYFYWYRQILGQKVEFLVSFYNNEISEKSEIFDDQFSVERPDGSNFTLKIRSTKLEDSAMYFCASSNSPRGNQPQHFGDGTRLSIL.